Listed here are 27 T cell receptor beta chains from one sample, sequenced in a study of blood T cell repertoires in COVID-19. Repertoires were generated with immunoSEQ multiplex PCR, while TCRdb's copy carries only in-frame clones and drops some. The table lists about 200,000 clones, about 88% of them singletons. The sequenced sample was peripheral blood. These receptors all stem from a man between 18 and 29 years old with active or convalescent COVID-19.

The rearrangement joins TRBV6-5 to TRBJ2-5; weak D call: TRBD1 (6 bases). CDR1 MNHEY and CDR2 SVGAGI come from the germline V gene. V was trimmed by 5 bases and J by 2 bases, leaving 12 bases between them. The CDR3 has 14 amino acids. CDR3 DNA: TGTGCCAGCAGTACCTACAGGGCGCAAGAGACCCAGTACTTC. Protein sequence: CASSTYRAQETQYF.

In its sample, this clone was seen once. The chain is built from TRBV7-9 and TRBJ2-1, with 12 bases identical to TRBD2. The germline V gene encodes CDR1 SEHNR and CDR2 FQNEAQ (reference sequence). CDR3 length: 19 amino acids. Trimming at V came to 5 bases and at J to 0 bases, leaving 11 bases not matched to a gene. This CDR3 is CASSKLAGGLHSSYNEQFF. CDR3 DNA sequence: TGTGCCAGCAGCAAGCTAGCGGGAGGGCTCCATAGCTCCTACAATGAGCAGTTCTTC. Combining the CDR3 with reference TRBV7-9 and TRBJ2-1 gives the whole variable domain DTGVSQNPRHKITKRGQNVTFRCDPISEHNRLYWYRQTLGQGPEFLTYFQNEAQLEKSRLLSDRFSAERPKGSFSTLEIQRTEQGDSAMYLCASSKLAGGLHSSYNEQFFGPGTRLTVL.

Here the CDR3 reads CASSLAPAGSGFYTQYF. CDR3 DNA sequence: TGTGCCAGCAGCTTAGCCCCGGCGGGGTCGGGATTCTATACGCAGTATTTT. This chain connects TRBV7-2 to TRBJ2-3; D is perhaps TRBD2 (6 bases). This CDR3 contains 17 residues. Germline CDR1 SGHTA, CDR2 FQGNSA. Trimming removed 0 bases from V and 7 bases from J, with 20 bases in between. Full variable domain (remainder filled in from reference TRBV7-2 and TRBJ2-3): GAGVSQSPSNKVTEKGKDVELRCDPISGHTALYWYRQSLGQGLEFLIYFQGNSAPDKSGLPSDRFSAERTGGSVSTLTIQRTQQEDSAVYLCASSLAPAGSGFYTQYFGPGTRLTVL.

This chain connects TRBV9 to TRBJ2-5, with unresolved D. Trimming took off 3 bases at V and 4 bases at J, with 13 bases between the two ends. CDR1 is SGDLS and CDR2 is YYNGEE in the germline V gene. The CDR3 length is 14 residues. CDR3 region: CASSASTALETQYF. In DNA form, the CDR3 reads TGTGCCAGCAGCGCCAGTACAGCCCTAGAGACCCAGTACTTC. The full variable domain, in which reference TRBV9 and TRBJ2-5 provide the parts outside the CDR3, is DSGVTQTPKHLITATGQRVTLRCSPRSGDLSVYWYQQSLDQGLQFLIQYYNGEERAKGNILERFSAQQFPDLHSELNLSSLELGDSALYFCASSASTALETQYFGPGTRLLVL.

The J gene is TRBJ2-2, the V gene TRBV5-1, with 8 nucleotides matching TRBD2. V shed 0 bases and J 7 bases; nucleotides not matched to a gene: 8. The CDR3 totals 16 residues. CDR1 is SGHRS, CDR2 YFSETQ, per germline. CDR3 DNA sequence: TGCGCCAGCAGCTTGGGAACGGGGGGGCCGAGCGGGGAGCTGTTTTTT. Protein: CASSLGTGGPSGELFF.

This clone showed up just once. This chain joins TRBV5-1 and TRBJ2-2, with D hard to call. V shed 7 bases and J shed 3 bases, with 16 bases lying between them. The V gene's germline CDR1 is SGHRS and CDR2 YFSETQ. This CDR3 region has 15 residues. CDR3 loop: CASGREVFDTGELFF. CDR3 bases: TGCGCCAGCGGCCGCGAGGTCTTCGACACCGGGGAGCTGTTTTTT.

The chain carries TRBV5-8 and TRBJ2-1, with D tentatively TRBD2 (5 bases). V was shortened by 0 bases and J by 4 bases, with 11 bases between the two germline ends. The CDR3 is 15 amino acids. CDR1 is SGHTS, CDR2 YDEGEE, per germline. CDR3 DNA: TGTGCCAGCAGCTTGGCAAGGGAGTGGTACAATGAGCAGTTCTTC. The encoded protein is CASSLAREWYNEQFF.

This sequence joins TRBV4-3 and TRBJ1-1; D remains unclear. The V end was cut by 1 base, the J end by 0 bases, with 12 bases between. CDR1 and CDR2 (germline): LGHNA, YSLEER. The CDR3 runs 16 residues. CDR3 nucleotide sequence: TGCGCCAGCAGCCAAGGTCTATGGTCCGTGAACACTGAAGCTTTCTTT. Translation gives CASSQGLWSVNTEAFF.

This rearrangement joins TRBV25-1 to TRBJ2-5; weak D call: TRBD2 (6 bases). Trimming left V 3 bases short and J 6 bases short, with 14 bases between. The length of the CDR3 is 14 residues. CDR1 and CDR2 from the germline V gene are MGHDK and SYGVNS. CDR3 loop: CASSERGPPKTQYF. The CDR3, as DNA: TGTGCCAGCAGTGAGCGGGGACCCCCCAAGACCCAGTACTTC.

Worth noting for this clone: This sample also contains other DNA sequences that code for the same CDR3. The rearrangement joins TRBV30 to TRBJ2-3; D is unclear. V was clipped by 3 bases and J by 0 bases, with 4 bases between them. The CDR3 has 12 residues. Germline CDR1 and CDR2: GTSNPN and SVGIG (reference sequence). CDR3 DNA sequence: TGTGCCTGGAGCTTAAGCACAGATACGCAGTATTTT. Protein product: CAWSLSTDTQYF.

Of note for this clone: The same CDR3 also results from other DNA sequences found in this sample. This chain's CDR3 is CASSIRGGSNQPQHF. As DNA, the CDR3 is TGTGCCAGTAGTATAAGGGGGGGATCCAATCAGCCCCAGCATTTT. J is TRBJ1-5 and V is TRBV19; D perhaps matches TRBD1 (6 bases). This CDR3 spans 15 amino acids. Trimming cost V 2 bases and J 3 bases, with 11 bases left between them. Germline V gives CDR1 LNHDA, CDR2 SQIVND (reference sequence). Together with reference TRBV19 and TRBJ1-5, the CDR3 gives the full variable domain: DGGITQSPKYLFRKEGQNVTLSCEQNLNHDAMYWYRQDPGQGLRLIYYSQIVNDFQKGDIAEGYSVSREKKESFPLTVTSAQKNPTAFYLCASSIRGGSNQPQHFGDGTRLSIL.

The chain joins TRBV19 to TRBJ1-4, with D tentatively TRBD1 (6 bases). Trimming shortened V by 3 bases and J by 7 bases, and 12 bases separated the two germline ends. The CDR3 consists of 14 residues. Looked up from germline, CDR1 is LNHDA and CDR2 is SQIVND (reference sequence). CDR3 in DNA: TGTGCCAGTAGTATGACAGGTTCCAGTGAAAAACTGTTTTTT. Its translation is CASSMTGSSEKLFF.

V gene TRBV7-2 combines with J gene TRBJ1-1, with TRBD1 identical over 8 bases. V lost 5 bases to trimming and J lost 4 bases; unmatched junction nucleotides: 6. There are 14 residues in the CDR3. Per the germline V gene, CDR1 is SGHTA and CDR2 is FQGNSA. DNA of the CDR3: TGTGCCAGCAGCCCGACAGGGGCTCCCACTGAAGCTTTCTTT. Protein product: CASSPTGAPTEAFF.

The chain links TRBV28 to TRBJ2-1, with 10 bases identical to TRBD1. V lost 6 bases, J lost 4 bases, and 12 bases stayed unmatched. Looked up from germline, CDR1 is MDHEN and CDR2 is SYDVKM. The CDR3 runs 17 residues. DNA for the CDR3: TGTGCCAGCAGCGAGGGACAGGGGTATAACGCTTACAATGAGCAGTTCTTC. Amino acids: CASSEGQGYNAYNEQFF.

V usage is TRBV27 and J usage is TRBJ1-6; unclear D gene. Looked up from germline, CDR1 is MNHEY and CDR2 is SMNVEV (reference sequence). The CDR3 covers 14 residues. Trimming removed 5 bases from V and 3 bases from J, with 8 bases in between. The CDR3 is CASSLRDYNSPLHF. The CDR3 DNA reads TGTGCCAGCAGTCTCCGGGACTATAATTCACCCCTCCACTTT.

This chain connects TRBV19 to TRBJ1-1; D is undetermined. CDR3 size: 13 residues. Germline V gene lookup returns CDR1 LNHDA and CDR2 SQIVND (reference sequence). Trimming shortened V by 4 bases and J by 2 bases, and 8 bases separated the two germline ends. DNA of the CDR3: TGTGCCAGTAGTAGGGCGGGAAACACTGAAGCTTTCTTT. Protein product: CASSRAGNTEAFF.

This chain connects TRBV6-5 to TRBJ2-7; TRBD1 agrees at 7 bases. From germline, CDR1 is MNHEY and CDR2 SVGAGI. Trimming took 3 bases from V and 2 from J; bases not matched to a gene: 10. The CDR3 length is 16 residues. The CDR3 reads CASSYHTGEGPYEQYF. In DNA form, the CDR3 reads TGTGCCAGCAGTTATCACACAGGGGAAGGGCCCTACGAGCAGTACTTC.

The chain combines TRBV14 with TRBJ1-2, with D uncertain. There are 11 residues in the CDR3. Looked up from germline, CDR1 is SGHDN and CDR2 is FVKESK. V was pared by 3 bases and J by 9 bases, with 8 bases between. The DNA for the CDR3 is TGTGCCAGCAGCCACGGTGAGCGCTACACCTTC. It encodes CASSHGERYTF.

The rearrangement links TRBV5-1 to TRBJ2-5; TRBD2 might be the D (6 bases). V was pared by 3 bases and J by 0 bases, with 15 bases between. CDR1 and CDR2 from the germline V gene are SGHRS and YFSETQ. This CDR3 has 16 residues. CDR3 in amino acids: CASSSTGTGDQETQYF. The CDR3 DNA follows: TGCGCCAGCAGCTCCACCGGGACGGGAGACCAAGAGACCCAGTACTTC.

This clone appeared once. V gene TRBV3-1 (or the pseudogene TRBV3-2) combines with J gene TRBJ2-7; 10 nucleotides align to TRBD2. CDR1 and CDR2 from the germline V gene are LGHDT and YNNKEL (reference sequence). This CDR3 is built from 18 residues. V dropped 1 base and J dropped 3; count of bases not matched to a gene: 12. The CDR3 sequence is CASSQGLPFSGGNYEQYF. The CDR3 DNA reads as TGTGCCAGCAGCCAAGGGTTGCCGTTTAGCGGGGGGAACTACGAGCAGTACTTC.

V and J are TRBV25-1 and TRBJ1-2; 8 nucleotides line up with TRBD1. Germline V gene sequence: CDR1 MGHDK, CDR2 SYGVNS. V lost 3 bases to trimming and J lost 2 bases; unmatched junction nucleotides: 5. The CDR3 consists of 15 residues. Here the CDR3 DNA reads TGTGCCAGCAGTGAGACAGGGGTCCTCAACTATGGCTACACCTTC. It translates to CASSETGVLNYGYTF.

V is TRBV6-1 and J is TRBJ2-7; 11 bases are a match to TRBD1. The CDR3 extends over 17 amino acids. Trimming took 4 bases from V and 3 from J; bases not matched to a gene: 11. Germline values: CDR1 MNHNS, CDR2 SASEGT. Here the CDR3 DNA reads TGTGCCAGCAGTGTTGGATCACCGGGACAGGGGGGCTACGAGCAGTACTTC. It translates to CASSVGSPGQGGYEQYF.

J is TRBJ1-3 and V is TRBV5-1; possibly TRBD1 for D (5 bases). Looked up from germline, CDR1 is SGHRS and CDR2 is YFSETQ. The CDR3 covers 14 residues. V dropped 4 bases and J dropped 5 bases, with 13 bases sitting between them. Here the CDR3 DNA reads TGCGCCAGCAGCCGGGGGGGATATCGAAACACCATATATTTT. Amino acids: CASSRGGYRNTIYF.

The chain carries TRBV7-2 and TRBJ2-7, with D unclear. There are 17 residues in the CDR3. V was clipped by 2 bases and J by 2 bases, with 19 bases between them. Germline V gene sequence: CDR1 SGHTA, CDR2 FQGNSA. The CDR3 spells CASSLTTLGLSTYEQYF. CDR3 sequence (DNA): TGTGCCAGCAGCTTAACTACACTTGGCCTTTCGACCTACGAGCAGTACTTC.

The chain carries TRBV6-4 and TRBJ2-2, with TRBD1 identical over 7 bases. The CDR3 contains 16 residues. V gave up 6 bases and J gave up 0 bases; unmatched junction bases: 7. Germline V lookup: CDR1 MRHNA, CDR2 SNTAGT. The CDR3 coding sequence is TGTGCCAGCAGCCCGGGACAGACGACGAACACCGGGGAGCTGTTTTTT. As protein: CASSPGQTTNTGELFF.

A note on this clone: At one end, the junction sequence differs from germline, possibly due to a read error. The J gene is TRBJ2-3, the V gene TRBV6-5; 8 bases match TRBD2. Per germline, CDR1 MNHEY and CDR2 SVGAGI. The CDR3 spans 15 residues. CDR3 nucleotide sequence: TGCGCCAGCAGTTACGAGCGGGAGACGTCAGATACGCAGTATTTT. Protein: CASSYERETSDTQYF.

The rearrangement joins TRBV6-6 to TRBJ2-7, with a possible D match to TRBD1 (5 bases). V lost 0 bases to trimming and J lost 1 base, with 7 bases between them. CDR3 length: 14 residues. The germline V gene encodes CDR1 MNHNY and CDR2 SVGAGI (reference sequence). CDR3 sequence (DNA): TGTGCCAGCAGTTACTCAGGGGCATCCTACGAGCAGTACTTC. This encodes CASSYSGASYEQYF.